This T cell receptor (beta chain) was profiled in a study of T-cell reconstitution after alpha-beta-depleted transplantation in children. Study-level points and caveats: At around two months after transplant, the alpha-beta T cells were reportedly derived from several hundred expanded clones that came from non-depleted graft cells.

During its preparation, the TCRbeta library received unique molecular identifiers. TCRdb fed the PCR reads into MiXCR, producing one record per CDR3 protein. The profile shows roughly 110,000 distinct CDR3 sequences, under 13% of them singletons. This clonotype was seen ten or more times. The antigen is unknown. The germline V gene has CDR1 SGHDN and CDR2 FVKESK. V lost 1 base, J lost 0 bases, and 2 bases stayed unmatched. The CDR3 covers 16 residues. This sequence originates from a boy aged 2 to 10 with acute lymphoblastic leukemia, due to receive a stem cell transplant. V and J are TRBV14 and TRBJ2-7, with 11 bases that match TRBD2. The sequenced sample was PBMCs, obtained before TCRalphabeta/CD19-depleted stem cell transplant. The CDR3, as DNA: TGTGCCAGCAGCCAAGGTAGCGGGAGGGTCTCCTACGAGCAGTACTTC. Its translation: CASSQGSGRVSYEQYF. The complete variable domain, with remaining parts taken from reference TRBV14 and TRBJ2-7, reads EAGVTQFPSHSVIEKGQTVTLRCDPISGHDNLYWYRRVMGKEIKFLLHFVKESKQDESGMPNNRFLAERTGGTYSTLKVQPAELEDSGVYFCASSQGSGRVSYEQYFGPGTRLTVT.